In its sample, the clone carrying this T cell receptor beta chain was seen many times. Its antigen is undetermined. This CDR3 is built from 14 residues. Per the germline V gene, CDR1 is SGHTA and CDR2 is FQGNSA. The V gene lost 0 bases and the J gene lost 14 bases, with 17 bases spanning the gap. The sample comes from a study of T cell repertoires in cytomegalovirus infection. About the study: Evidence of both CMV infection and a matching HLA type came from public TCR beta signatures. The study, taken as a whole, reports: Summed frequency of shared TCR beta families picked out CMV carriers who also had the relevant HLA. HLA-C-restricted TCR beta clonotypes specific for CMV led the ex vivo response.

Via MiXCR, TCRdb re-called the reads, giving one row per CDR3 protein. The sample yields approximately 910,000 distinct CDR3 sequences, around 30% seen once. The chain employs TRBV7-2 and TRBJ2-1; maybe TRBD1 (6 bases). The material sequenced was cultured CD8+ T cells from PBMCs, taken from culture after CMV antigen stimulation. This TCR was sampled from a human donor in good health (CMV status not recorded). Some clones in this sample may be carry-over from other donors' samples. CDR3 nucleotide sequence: TGTGCCAGCAGCTTAGCGCTTTTCAGGGGTATGGAGTTCTTC. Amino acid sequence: CASSLALFRGMEFF.